This TCR beta chain stems from a study of post-analysis software for immune sequencing data. TCR beta cDNA libraries had unique molecular identifiers. MiXCR, run by TCRdb on the PCR reads, gives a single entry per CDR3 protein. The sample carries 350,000 to 450,000 distinct CDR3 sequences, roughly 38% recorded once. Note on this clonotype: Antigen specificity is unknown.

Germline CDR1 and CDR2: SGHRS and YFSETQ. Trimming shortened V by 4 bases and J by 8 bases, and 24 bases separated the two germline ends. CDR3 length: 16 amino acids. Study outcomes and limitations: Five or six TRBV segments were significantly more frequent in patients than in controls. TRBV5-6, TRBV5-1 and TRBV20-1 were among these segments.

The source is a girl aged 2-10 years with multiple sclerosis. The chain carries TRBV5-1 and TRBJ1-2; D perhaps matches TRBD1 (6 bases). What was sequenced was blood. This CDR3 reads CASSIRQGGSLGGYTF. The CDR3, as DNA: TGCGCCAGCAGCATCCGCCAAGGGGGATCTCTGGGCGGCTACACCTTC.